This TCR beta chain was sequenced for a study of cytomegalovirus exposure and HLA in healthy donors. Study results and limitations: A missense DCLRE1C variant was associated with V- and J-gene trimming of TCR beta chains in a later analysis, and an independent cohort replicated the association. Later work showed greater clonal expansion in HLA-associated TCR beta chains than in equally common others.

The CDR3 has 14 amino acids. The J segment lost 9 bases and the V segment lost 6 bases, leaving 10 bases of the junction unmatched. The germline gives CDR1 MNHEY, CDR2 SMNVEV (reference sequence). Primers: 60 Vbeta forward and 13 Jbeta reverse. Data came from immunoSEQ multiplex PCR; TCRdb stores just in-frame clones and leaves some out. The table records about 170,000 clones, less than 75% of them present only once. Comment on this clone: Its target is unknown.

This TCR came from a girl aged 10 to 17 in good health and CMV-seronegative. V gene TRBV27 combines with J gene TRBJ1-2, with 10 bases identical to TRBD1. The source material was PBMCs. CDR3: CASRSGQGRVRYTF. CDR3 DNA sequence: TGTGCCAGCAGATCGGGACAGGGGAGAGTCCGCTACACCTTC.